This T cell receptor beta chain originates from a study of blood T cells in healthy people across ages. This clonotype was seen only a few times. The germline V gene encodes CDR1 SQVTM and CDR2 ANQGSEA. Losses at the gene ends were 7 bases for V and 5 bases for J; bases not matched to a gene: 7. The CDR3 sequence is 12 residues long. Combining a sample-barcoded 5' primer with a J-beta primer mix, a second PCR ran for roughly 7 to 11 cycles. TCRdb analysed the 5' RACE reads with MiXCR anew, one entry per CDR3 protein. The repertoire holds 550,000 to 750,000 distinct CDR3 sequences, with roughly 21% as singletons.

The sequence came from a man aged 70 or older in good health. The chain is built from TRBV29-1 and TRBJ2-5; 7 nucleotides align to TRBD1. The sequenced sample consisted of blood. The CDR3 spells CSAKQGQETQYF. The CDR3 coding sequence is TGCAGCGCGAAACAGGGGCAGGAGACCCAGTACTTC. Complete variable domain (other parts from reference TRBV29-1 and TRBJ2-5): SAVISQKPSRDICQRGTSLTIQCQVDSQVTMMFWYRQQPGQSLTLIATANQGSEATYESGFVIDKFPISRPNLTFSTLTVSNMSPEDSSIYLCSAKQGQETQYFGPGTRLLVL.